A single sample gave rise to the 27 T cell receptor beta chains below, sequenced in a study of T cells expressing NK-cell markers. TCRdb reprocessed the 5' RACE reads and reports one entry per CDR3 protein, with no DNA. This sample's table has 300,000 to 450,000 distinct CDR3 sequences. Sample: blood T cells: a sorted CD56 or NKG2C T cell subset, CD4+ or CD8+ T cells, or bulk PBMC T cells (not recorded which). Receptors were obtained from a man aged 18 to 70 in good health.

The V call is TRBV5-1, the J call TRBJ2-3; TCRdb returns TRBD1, unconfirmable since there is no DNA. This CDR3 is 16 amino acids long. Germline CDR1 reads SGHRS; CDR2 reads YFSETQ. CDR3: CASSLGDRGSTDTQYF.

V is TRBV23-1 and J is TRBJ2-7. TRBV23-1 is annotated as an ORF whose role is uncertain. The CDR3 contains 14 residues. CDR3: CASSQSSPSYEQYF.

The V gene is TRBV6-1, the J gene TRBJ2-4. This CDR3 contains 14 residues. Germline CDR1 MNHNS, CDR2 SASEGT. CDR3 loop: CASRLTQNKNIQYF.

V usage is TRBV9 and J usage is TRBJ1-2; TCRdb names TRBD1, which stays unverified in the absence of DNA. CDR1 SGDLS and CDR2 YYNGEE come from the germline V gene. The CDR3 is 16 residues long. The CDR3 reads CASSVVSGPAGGGYTF. The whole variable domain, filled in from reference TRBV9 and TRBJ1-2, reads DSGVTQTPKHLITATGQRVTLRCSPRSGDLSVYWYQQSLDQGLQFLIQYYNGEERAKGNILERFSAQQFPDLHSELNLSSLELGDSALYFCASSVVSGPAGGGYTFGSGTRLTVV.

This chain joins TRBV29-1 and TRBJ2-1; lacking DNA, the TRBD2 call made by TCRdb goes unchecked. The length of the CDR3 is 15 residues. CDR1 SQVTM and CDR2 ANQGSEA come from the germline V gene. This CDR3 reads CSARRLADSYNEQFF.

The chain uses TRBV30 and TRBJ2-5. The CDR3 is made up of 13 amino acids. The germline gives CDR1 GTSNPN, CDR2 SVGIG (reference sequence). CDR3 sequence reads: CAWKSTNGETQYF.

The rearrangement links TRBV12-3 or TRBV12-4 to TRBJ1-2. This CDR3 has 14 amino acids. Here the CDR3 reads CASSLDGQFYGYTF.

The chain employs TRBV7-9 and TRBJ2-7; TCRdb outputs TRBD1, but without DNA this stays unchecked. From germline, CDR1 is SEHNR and CDR2 FQNEAQ (reference sequence). The CDR3 has 12 amino acids. CDR3 protein: CASSRGQDKKYF.

V and J are TRBV5-1 and TRBJ2-5; TCRdb returns TRBD2, unconfirmable since there is no DNA. This CDR3 contains 14 residues. Germline values: CDR1 SGHRS, CDR2 YFSETQ. This chain's CDR3 is CATPTSGGQETQYF.

CDR3 amino acids: CASRFDRGHTDTQYF. The chain combines TRBV5-1 with TRBJ2-3; TCRdb outputs TRBD1, but without DNA this stays unchecked. The CDR3 runs to 15 residues. Per the germline V gene, CDR1 is SGHRS and CDR2 is YFSETQ.

The chain has TRBV20-1 and TRBJ1-3. The CDR3 extends over 15 amino acids. The germline V gene has CDR1 DFQATT and CDR2 SNEGSKA (reference sequence). The CDR3 loop reads CSARDLYSPGNTIYF.

This chain joins TRBV11-3 and TRBJ2-1; no DNA is available, so the TRBD2 call from TCRdb remains unchecked. Germline-derived CDR1 and CDR2 are SGHNT and YENEEA. This CDR3 has 16 amino acids. The chain's CDR3 is CASSLGLAGSHNEQFF.

The chain couples TRBV28 to TRBJ1-3; TCRdb returns TRBD1, unconfirmable since there is no DNA. Germline values: CDR1 MDHEN, CDR2 SYDVKM. The CDR3 totals 15 residues. The CDR3 reads CASTRQGSTGNTIYF. Supplemented by reference TRBV28 and TRBJ1-3, the full variable domain reads DVKVTQSSRYLVKRTGEKVFLECVQDMDHENMFWYRQDPGLGLRLIYFSYDVKMKEKGDIPEGYSVSREKKERFSLILESASTNQTSMYLCASTRQGSTGNTIYFGEGSWLTVV.

This chain uses TRBV18 with TRBJ2-1; TCRdb indicates TRBD1, and absent DNA this call remains unverified. Germline V gives CDR1 KGHSH, CDR2 LQKENI. This CDR3 comprises 16 residues. This CDR3 is CASSPNRTPYLNEQFF. The whole variable domain, filled in from reference TRBV18 and TRBJ2-1, reads NAGVMQNPRHLVRRRGQEARLRCSPMKGHSHVYWYRQLPEEGLKFMVYLQKENIIDESGMPKERFSAEFPKEGPSILRIQQVVRGDSAAYFCASSPNRTPYLNEQFFGPGTRLTVL.

The gene calls are TRBV20-1 and TRBJ1-4. The CDR3 runs 14 residues. Germline V lookup: CDR1 DFQATT, CDR2 SNEGSKA (reference sequence). CDR3 region: CSAPSGGNNEKLFF.

This chain connects TRBV11-2 to TRBJ1-5; TCRdb picks TRBD1, but there is no DNA to check that call. The length of the CDR3 is 13 residues. The V gene's germline CDR1 is SGHAT and CDR2 FQNNGV. CDR3 in amino acids: CASSPGGGQPQHF.

J is TRBJ1-1 and V is TRBV5-1; TCRdb proposes TRBD1, but this gene call is untestable without DNA. The CDR3 consists of 17 residues. CDR1 is SGHRS and CDR2 is YFSETQ in the germline V gene. The CDR3 spells CASSLGGGQLMNTEAFF.

The V and J genes are TRBV20-1 and TRBJ2-1; the D call of TRBD2 rests on TCRdb alone, since no DNA is present to check it. Germline values: CDR1 DFQATT, CDR2 SNEGSKA (reference sequence). The CDR3 consists of 15 residues. The CDR3 sequence: CSAQKLEGLYNEQFF.

CDR3 in amino acids: CASSFTFAEQYF. This sequence joins TRBV5-1 and TRBJ2-7. CDR1 is SGHRS, CDR2 YFSETQ, per germline. The CDR3 spans 12 residues.

This rearrangement joins TRBV7-6 to TRBJ2-3; TCRdb's D gene call, TRBD1, goes unchecked for lack of DNA. The germline CDR1 and CDR2 sequences are SGHVS and FNYEAQ. This CDR3 comprises 15 residues. CDR3 sequence: CASSLRGGYVDTQYF.

V is TRBV5-5 and J is TRBJ1-5. CDR3 length equals 13 residues. The germline V gene encodes CDR1 SGHKS and CDR2 YYEKEE (reference sequence). CDR3 in amino acids: CASRTVSNQPQHF.

CDR3 residues: CASSRGQGVTEAFF. The chain combines TRBV7-3 with TRBJ1-1; TCRdb outputs TRBD1, but without DNA this stays unchecked. CDR1 SGHTA and CDR2 FQGTGA come from the germline V gene. This CDR3 spans 14 amino acids.

V usage is TRBV3-1 and J usage is TRBJ2-7; TCRdb's D call, TRBD2, is unchecked because there is no DNA. Germline-derived CDR1 and CDR2 are LGHDT and YNNKEL (reference sequence). The CDR3 contains 16 residues. CDR3 amino acids: CASSQMSGGPTYEQYF.

This chain connects TRBV6-1 to TRBJ1-6; the D gene TCRdb calls, TRBD1, cannot be checked with no DNA. The CDR3 contains 15 residues. CDR1 is MNHNS and CDR2 is SASEGT in the germline V gene. The CDR3 loop reads CASIMTGRNNSPLHF.

This chain connects TRBV24-1 to TRBJ2-3; TCRdb designates TRBD2, a call that cannot be tested without DNA. CDR3 size: 16 residues. CDR1 is KGHDR and CDR2 is SFDVKD in the germline V gene. The CDR3: CATSDVLAVRTDTQYF.

CDR3 amino acids: CASSVNRVWNTDTQYF. The V gene is TRBV27, the J gene TRBJ2-3; TCRdb's D gene call, TRBD1, goes unchecked for lack of DNA. The CDR3 runs 16 residues. Germline CDR1 is MNHEY and CDR2 is SMNVEV (reference sequence).

The chain carries TRBV25-1 and TRBJ1-4; as DNA is missing, the TRBD1 call by TCRdb cannot be tested. This CDR3 contains 15 residues. CDR1 is MGHDK and CDR2 is SYGVNS in the germline V gene. CDR3 in amino acids: CASSAPWATNEKLFF.